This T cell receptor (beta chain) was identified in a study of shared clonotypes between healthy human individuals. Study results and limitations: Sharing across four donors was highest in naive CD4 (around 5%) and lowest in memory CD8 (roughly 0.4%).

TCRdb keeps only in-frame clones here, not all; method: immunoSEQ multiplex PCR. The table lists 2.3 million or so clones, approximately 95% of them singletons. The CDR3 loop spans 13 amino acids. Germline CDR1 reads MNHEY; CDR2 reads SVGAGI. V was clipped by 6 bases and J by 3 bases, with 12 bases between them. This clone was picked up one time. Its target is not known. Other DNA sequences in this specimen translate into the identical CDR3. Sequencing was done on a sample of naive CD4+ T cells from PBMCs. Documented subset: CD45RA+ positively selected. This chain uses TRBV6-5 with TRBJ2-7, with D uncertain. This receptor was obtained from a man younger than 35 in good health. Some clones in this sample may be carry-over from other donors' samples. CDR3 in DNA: TGTGCCAGCAGCCCTGGTACCTTCTACGAGCAGTACTTC. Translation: CASSPGTFYEQYF.